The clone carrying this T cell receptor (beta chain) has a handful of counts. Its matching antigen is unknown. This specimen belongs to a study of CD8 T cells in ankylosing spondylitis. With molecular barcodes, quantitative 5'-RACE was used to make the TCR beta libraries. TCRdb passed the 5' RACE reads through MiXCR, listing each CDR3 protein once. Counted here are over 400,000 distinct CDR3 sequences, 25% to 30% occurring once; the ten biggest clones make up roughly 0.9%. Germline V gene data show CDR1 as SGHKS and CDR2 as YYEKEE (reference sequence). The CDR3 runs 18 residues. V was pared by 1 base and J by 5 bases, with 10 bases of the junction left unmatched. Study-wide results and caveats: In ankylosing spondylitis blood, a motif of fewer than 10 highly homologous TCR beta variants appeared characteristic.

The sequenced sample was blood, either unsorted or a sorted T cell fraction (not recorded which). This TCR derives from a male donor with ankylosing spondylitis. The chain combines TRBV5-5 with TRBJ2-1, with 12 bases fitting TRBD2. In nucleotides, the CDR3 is TGTGCCAGCAGCTTGTGGCGCGGTTCTAGCGGGAGGGACAATGAGCAGTTCTTC. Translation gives CASSLWRGSSGRDNEQFF.